This TCR beta chain emerged from a study of T cells in Graves' hyperthyroidism and ophthalmopathy. Study summary: Peripheral blood was acquired at first diagnosis, ahead of any therapy whatsoever.

Patients were aged 18 to 65, had disease duration under 2 months, and had newly diagnosed hyperthyroidism. Diagnoses were made from clinical symptoms, serum measures (thyroxine and TRAb), thyroid ultrasound and orbital computed tomography. V lost 7 bases to trimming and J lost 4 bases; unmatched junction nucleotides: 7. The length of the CDR3 is 15 residues. Germline CDR1 reads SNHLY; CDR2 reads FYNNEI. General study points: Blood held most thyroid clonotypes expanded above 0.001 frequency.

Using RNA transcripts as the source, TCR beta CDR3 regions were amplified. HTBI primers drove first-round RT-PCR of the TCR CDR3. MiXCR, applied by TCRdb to the multiplex PCR reads, yields one record per CDR3 protein. The sample consists of around 700,000 distinct CDR3 sequences, 35% of them appearing once. This clonotype was detected ten times or more. Its antigen is unknown. This TCR came from a woman aged 40 to 50 with Graves' hyperthyroidism. This chain connects TRBV2 to TRBJ1-4; 9 positions agree with TRBD1. The material sequenced was blood. The CDR3 loop reads CASKPGQGDNEKLFF. As DNA, the CDR3 is TGTGCCAGCAAGCCGGGACAGGGAGATAATGAAAAACTGTTTTTT.